This paragraph covers one T cell receptor beta chain sequence. The germline V gene encodes CDR1 SGHRS and CDR2 YFSETQ. The CDR3 sequence is 13 residues long. V lost 3 bases, J lost 6 bases, and 2 bases stayed unmatched. The sample belongs to a study of blood T cell repertoires in COVID-19. Measured with immunoSEQ multiplex PCR; TCRdb has only the in-frame clones, and not every one. The sample holds a few hundred thousand clones, 86% seen once. This TCR came from an elderly man with acute or convalescent COVID-19. V usage is TRBV5-1 and J usage is TRBJ2-2; the match to TRBD1 covers 7 bases. The specimen sequenced was peripheral blood. The DNA for the CDR3 is TGCGCCAGCAGCTCCACAGGGGCCGGGGAGCTGTTTTTT. Translation: CASSSTGAGELFF.